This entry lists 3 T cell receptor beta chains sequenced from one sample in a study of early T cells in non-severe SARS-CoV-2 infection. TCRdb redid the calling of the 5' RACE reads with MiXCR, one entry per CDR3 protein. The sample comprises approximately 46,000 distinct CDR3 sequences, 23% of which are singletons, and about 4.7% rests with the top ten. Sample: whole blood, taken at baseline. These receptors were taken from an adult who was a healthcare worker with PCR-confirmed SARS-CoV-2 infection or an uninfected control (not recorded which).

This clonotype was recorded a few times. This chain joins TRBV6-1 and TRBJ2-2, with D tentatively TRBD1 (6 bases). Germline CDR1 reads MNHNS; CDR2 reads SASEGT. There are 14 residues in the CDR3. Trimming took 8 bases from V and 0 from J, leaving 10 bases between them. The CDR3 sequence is CASCWTANTGELFF. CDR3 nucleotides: TGTGCCAGCTGCTGGACAGCGAACACCGGGGAGCTGTTTTTT.

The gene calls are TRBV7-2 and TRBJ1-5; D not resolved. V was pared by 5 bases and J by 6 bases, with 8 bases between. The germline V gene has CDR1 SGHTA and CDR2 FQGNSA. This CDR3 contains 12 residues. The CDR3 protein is CASSASGQPQHF. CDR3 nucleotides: TGTGCCAGCAGCGCCAGTGGTCAGCCCCAGCATTTT.

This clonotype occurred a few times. CDR3 sequence: CASSVSGAQNEQFF. The CDR3 bases are TGTGCCAGCAGCGTATCAGGGGCGCAGAATGAGCAGTTCTTC. This chain connects TRBV9 to TRBJ2-1; possible D gene TRBD1, 6 bases. The CDR3 consists of 14 residues. Germline assignment: CDR1 SGDLS and CDR2 YYNGEE. The ends were cut back, 1 base at V and 7 bases at J, with 12 bases in the middle.